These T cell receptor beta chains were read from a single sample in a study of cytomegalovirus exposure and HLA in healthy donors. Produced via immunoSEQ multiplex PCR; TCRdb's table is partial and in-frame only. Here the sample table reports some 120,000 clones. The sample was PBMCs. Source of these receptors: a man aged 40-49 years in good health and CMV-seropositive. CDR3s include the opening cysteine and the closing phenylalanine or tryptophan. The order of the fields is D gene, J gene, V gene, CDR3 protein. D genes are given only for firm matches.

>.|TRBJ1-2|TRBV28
CASSFGGARGHGYTF
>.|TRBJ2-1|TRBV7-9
CASSFRNSDEQFF
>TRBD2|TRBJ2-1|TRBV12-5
CAKTKRERAYNEQFF
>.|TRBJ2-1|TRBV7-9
CASSSEGFEQFF
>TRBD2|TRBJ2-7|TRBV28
CASSLCPTASGRPQGYF
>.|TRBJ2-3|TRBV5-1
CASSLGQSTDTQYF
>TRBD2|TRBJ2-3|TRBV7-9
CASSLAGAGDTQYF
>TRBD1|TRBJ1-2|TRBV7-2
CASSFTGTGLLLRGYTF
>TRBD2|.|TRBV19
CAMGTRSHEQYF
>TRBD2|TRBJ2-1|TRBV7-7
CASSLVPGRASANEQFF
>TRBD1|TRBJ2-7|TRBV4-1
CASSQLQGAGYEQYF
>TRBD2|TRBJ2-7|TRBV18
CASSTFGTSGYEQYF
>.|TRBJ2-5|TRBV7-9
CASSAPGRRETQYF
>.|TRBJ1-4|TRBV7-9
CASSGPDRPTNEKLFF
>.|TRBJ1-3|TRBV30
CAWYLETYSGNTIYF
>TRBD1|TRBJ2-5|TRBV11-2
CASSLGVDRGPGETQYF
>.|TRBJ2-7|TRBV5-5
CASSLARYYEQYF
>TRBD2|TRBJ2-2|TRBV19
CASSGSGNTNTGELFF
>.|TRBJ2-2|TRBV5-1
CASSPRGRANTGELFF
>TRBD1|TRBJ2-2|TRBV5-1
CASSITPGGKAGELFF
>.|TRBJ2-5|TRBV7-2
CASSLVGTLEGWTQYF
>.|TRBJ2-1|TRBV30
CGASRYHEQFF
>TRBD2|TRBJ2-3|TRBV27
CASSLLAGDKAQYF
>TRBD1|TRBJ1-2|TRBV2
CASRSRDSFLF
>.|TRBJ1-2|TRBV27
CASSPAGLHPSGYTF
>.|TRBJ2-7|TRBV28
CASSSILIAPDWTYEQYF
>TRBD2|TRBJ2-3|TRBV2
CASYLAGARHTQYF